These 31 T cell receptor beta chains originate from one sample sequenced in a study of blood T cells in healthy people across ages. Then a second PCR, running roughly 7 to 11 cycles, was carried out with a sample-barcoded 5' primer and a J-beta primer mix. TCRdb passed the 5' RACE reads through MiXCR, listing each CDR3 protein once. The repertoire consists of almost 550,000 distinct CDR3 sequences, with nearly 25% occurring once and the leading ten covering roughly 9.4%. These data were also filed under a second study, of T cells of mothers and their children.

Sequencing was done on a sample of blood. Receptor source: a boy younger than 18 in good health.

In this sample, this clonotype turned up many times. The chain employs TRBV4-3 and TRBJ1-4; TRBD1 agrees at 9 bases. After removal of 8 bases from V and 5 bases from J, the junction contained 9 bases not matched to a gene. There are 15 residues in the CDR3. Germline V gene data show CDR1 as LGHNA and CDR2 as YSLEER. CDR3 nucleotides: TGCGCCAGCGGATCCCCGGGACAGGGCAATGAAAAACTGTTTTTT. It specifies CASGSPGQGNEKLFF.

This clonotype was counted between two and nine times. The chain employs TRBV29-1 and TRBJ2-3, with TRBD2 as a possible D gene (6 bases). From germline, CDR1 is SQVTM and CDR2 ANQGSEA. V lost 0 bases and J lost 0, with 7 bases in between. CDR3 length equals 14 residues. The CDR3 here is CSVEDGTSTDTQYF. The CDR3 DNA sequence: TGCAGCGTTGAAGACGGGACTAGCACAGATACGCAGTATTTT.

In this sample, this clonotype turned up a few times. The V and J genes are TRBV6-2 or TRBV6-3 and TRBJ2-3; D is possibly TRBD2 (7 bases). The CDR3 loop spans 15 amino acids. Per the germline V gene, CDR1 is MNHEY and CDR2 is SVGEGT. V shed 2 bases and J shed 6 bases, with 15 bases lying between them. The CDR3 DNA reads TGTGCCAGCAGTTACCCACCCGGGGGGCGGGATACGCAGTATTTT. This gives the protein CASSYPPGGRDTQYF.

This clonotype came up many times. This chain links TRBV5-1 with TRBJ2-3; 12 bases line up with TRBD2. The CDR3 covers 14 residues. Trimming removed 8 bases from V and 3 bases from J; junction bases left unmatched: 4. Per the germline V gene, CDR1 is SGHRS and CDR2 is YFSETQ. The CDR3 here is CASRGTSGTDTQYF. In DNA, the CDR3 is TGCGCCAGTCGGGGGACTAGCGGGACAGATACGCAGTATTTT.

This clonotype came up a few times. The V gene is TRBV6-5, the J gene TRBJ2-2; possibly TRBD2 for D (6 bases). CDR1 and CDR2 (germline): MNHEY, SVGAGI. CDR3 length equals 14 residues. Trimming shortened V by 5 bases and J by 7 bases, and 14 bases separated the two germline ends. CDR3 in amino acids: CASSISRGSGELFF. The CDR3 DNA reads TGTGCCAGCAGTATCTCCCGGGGGAGCGGGGAGCTGTTTTTT.

The rearrangement joins TRBV5-5 to TRBJ2-5; D unclear. The CDR3 sequence is 15 residues long. Germline V gene data show CDR1 as SGHKS and CDR2 as YYEKEE (reference sequence). Trimming removed 6 bases at V and 6 bases at J, with 21 bases between. As DNA, the CDR3 is TGTGCCAGCAACCCCCGGACCCTCCTGGGGAAGACCCAGTACTTC. Amino acid sequence: CASNPRTLLGKTQYF.

This clonotype showed up just a few times. The gene calls are TRBV25-1 and TRBJ2-5; unclear D gene. Germline CDR1 and CDR2: MGHDK and SYGVNS. The CDR3 extends over 13 amino acids. V lost 5 bases and J lost 2, with 9 bases in between. The CDR3 is CASSLQSQETQYF. The CDR3 nucleotides are TGTGCCAGCAGTCTCCAGTCACAAGAGACCCAGTACTTC.

The CDR3: CSVELVRGPYGYTF. The CDR3 DNA is TGCAGCGTTGAACTCGTGCGGGGCCCCTATGGCTACACCTTC. The J gene is TRBJ1-2, the V gene TRBV29-1; D possibly corresponds to TRBD1 (5 bases). This CDR3 contains 14 residues. The V end lost 2 bases, the J end lost 4 bases, and 14 bases lay between the germline ends. Germline CDR1 SQVTM, CDR2 ANQGSEA.

The rearrangement joins TRBV12-3 or TRBV12-4 to TRBJ2-5; possibly TRBD2 for D (6 bases). The CDR3 is 13 residues long. Trimming cost V 7 bases and J 2 bases, with 11 bases left between them. CDR3 residues: CASTGGNQETQYF. In DNA, the CDR3 is TGTGCCAGCACCGGGGGAAATCAAGAGACCCAGTACTTC.

This sequence joins TRBV29-1 and TRBJ1-1; tentatively, D is TRBD1 (5 bases). Trimming left V 6 bases short and J 0 bases short, with 11 bases between. The germline CDR1 and CDR2 sequences are SQVTM and ANQGSEA. The CDR3 covers 13 residues. As DNA, the CDR3 is TGCAGCGTAGGGGAGACAGTGAACACTGAAGCTTTCTTT. Protein sequence: CSVGETVNTEAFF.

This chain joins TRBV14 and TRBJ2-7; TRBD1 matches 7 bases. J lost 0 bases, V lost 5 bases, and 13 bases had no gene match. CDR1 SGHDN and CDR2 FVKESK come from the germline V gene. The CDR3 has 17 residues. The CDR3 nucleotides are TGTGCCAGCAGCTTCCGCCCCTGGACAGGTTACTCCTACGAGCAGTACTTC. This encodes CASSFRPWTGYSYEQYF.

This clonotype came up once. The chain employs TRBV7-2 and TRBJ2-3; D unresolved. Germline values: CDR1 SGHTA, CDR2 FQGNSA. The CDR3 spans 15 residues. V was cut by 4 bases and J by 2 bases, with 13 bases left in between. This chain's CDR3 is CASSSLFILTDTQYF. The CDR3 DNA is TGTGCCAGCAGCTCACTCTTTATCCTCACAGATACGCAGTATTTT. The whole variable domain, filled in from reference TRBV7-2 and TRBJ2-3, reads GAGVSQSPSNKVTEKGKDVELRCDPISGHTALYWYRQSLGQGLEFLIYFQGNSAPDKSGLPSDRFSAERTGGSVSTLTIQRTQQEDSAVYLCASSSLFILTDTQYFGPGTRLTVL.

This clonotype appeared a few times. The gene calls are TRBV20-1 and TRBJ2-5; 7 bases agree with TRBD2. The CDR3 runs 12 residues. CDR1 is DFQATT, CDR2 SNEGSKA, per germline (reference sequence). The V and J ends lost 6 bases and 2 bases, in that order; junction bases with no gene match: 3. CDR3 sequence (DNA): TGCAGTGCAGGGCGGGGGCAAGAGACCCAGTACTTC. This encodes CSAGRGQETQYF.

The V call is TRBV4-3, the J call TRBJ1-6; D uncertain. In germline, CDR1 is LGHNA, CDR2 YSLEER. The CDR3 totals 13 residues. The V gene lost 0 bases and the J gene lost 9 bases, with 6 bases spanning the gap. This chain's CDR3 is CASSQDVPSPLHF. DNA for the CDR3: TGCGCCAGCAGCCAAGATGTCCCTTCACCCCTCCACTTT.

This clonotype has only a few counts. The rearrangement joins TRBV20-1 to TRBJ2-5; D unclear. Trimming left V 4 bases short and J 0 bases short, with 9 bases between. The CDR3 sequence is 13 residues long. Germline CDR1 is DFQATT and CDR2 is SNEGSKA (reference sequence). CDR3 in amino acids: CSATAANQETQYF. In nucleotides, the CDR3 is TGCAGTGCTACCGCCGCGAACCAAGAGACCCAGTACTTC.

The gene calls are TRBV28 and TRBJ2-7; TRBD2 agrees at 7 bases. V gave up 7 bases and J gave up 8 bases; unmatched junction bases: 8. From germline, CDR1 is MDHEN and CDR2 SYDVKM. CDR3 size: 12 residues. CDR3 DNA: TGTGCCAGCACAGGGAGGGCCGCTCAGCAGTACTTC. This codes for CASTGRAAQQYF.

This rearrangement joins TRBV7-9 to TRBJ1-1; D unresolved. This CDR3 region has 12 residues. V was shortened by 3 bases and J by 4 bases, with 6 bases between the two germline ends. Germline assignment: CDR1 SEHNR and CDR2 FQNEAQ (reference sequence). The CDR3 here is CASSLGVTEAFF. CDR3 DNA: TGTGCCAGCAGCTTGGGCGTCACTGAAGCTTTCTTT.

This clonotype was counted only a few times. The chain has TRBV29-1 and TRBJ2-2, with 12 nucleotides matching TRBD2. From germline, CDR1 is SQVTM and CDR2 ANQGSEA. The CDR3 has 16 amino acids. After removal of 1 base from V and 9 bases from J, the junction contained 9 bases not matched to a gene. CDR3 sequence: CSVEGGTSGGIRELFF. DNA of the CDR3: TGCAGCGTTGAAGGGGGAACTAGCGGGGGGATTCGGGAGCTGTTTTTT.

The table lists this clonotype with a few counts. V and J are TRBV6-2 or TRBV6-3 and TRBJ1-5; D is undetermined. CDR3 length equals 16 residues. Trimming pared 6 bases from V and 1 base from J, leaving 16 bases between. CDR1 and CDR2 (germline): MNHEY, SVGEGT. CDR3 amino acids: CASSHWLVGSNQPQHF. For the CDR3, the DNA is TGTGCCAGCAGCCACTGGTTGGTCGGGAGCAATCAGCCCCAGCATTTT.

The rearrangement joins TRBV20-1 to TRBJ2-3, with TRBD2 matching over 9 bases. Germline V gives CDR1 DFQATT, CDR2 SNEGSKA (reference sequence). The CDR3 totals 16 residues. V gave up 6 bases and J gave up 0 bases; unmatched junction bases: 10. CDR3 DNA sequence: TGCAGTGCCAACGGAAGACTAGCGGTTAGCACAGATACGCAGTATTTT. It yields the protein CSANGRLAVSTDTQYF.

The CDR3 here is CSAREWGPDRPTGELFF. In DNA form, the CDR3 reads TGCAGTGCTAGAGAGTGGGGCCCGGACAGGCCCACCGGGGAGCTGTTTTTT. This chain connects TRBV20-1 to TRBJ2-2; 7 bases are shared with TRBD1. The CDR3 spans 17 residues. Germline-derived CDR1 and CDR2 are DFQATT and SNEGSKA (reference sequence). Trimming removed 0 bases from V and 4 bases from J; junction bases left unmatched: 11.

This clonotype was observed a few times. The chain combines TRBV5-1 with TRBJ2-1, with TRBD2 identical over 15 bases. The V segment lost 7 bases and the J segment 3 bases; nucleotides outside the gene matches: 11. The CDR3 contains 18 residues. CDR1 SGHRS and CDR2 YFSETQ come from the germline V gene. The CDR3 sequence is CASGLAGGVNPNYNEQFF. As DNA, the CDR3 is TGCGCCAGCGGACTAGCGGGAGGGGTCAATCCAAACTACAATGAGCAGTTCTTC.

This clonotype was seen a few times. The chain combines TRBV29-1 with TRBJ2-7; D gene uncertain. The germline gives CDR1 SQVTM, CDR2 ANQGSEA. This CDR3 spans 16 amino acids. Deletions cut 3 bases from V and 2 bases from J, with 20 bases between. CDR3 coding DNA: TGCAGCGTTGAGGGCCTTGGGGAAGGTCTCGCCTACGAGCAGTACTTC. It translates to CSVEGLGEGLAYEQYF.

The chain joins TRBV6-5 to TRBJ2-3; D is possibly TRBD1 (6 bases). Trimming took 0 bases from V and 1 from J, leaving 11 bases between them. Germline CDR1 and CDR2: MNHEY and SVGAGI. The length of the CDR3 is 16 residues. CDR3 sequence: CASSYSEGERTDTQYF. The CDR3, as DNA: TGTGCCAGCAGTTACTCTGAGGGGGAGCGCACAGATACGCAGTATTTT.

V is TRBV4-3 and J is TRBJ2-1, with D perhaps matching TRBD1 (6 bases). The CDR3 has 16 residues. CDR1 and CDR2 (germline): LGHNA, YSLEER. V lost 0 bases and J lost 3, with 12 bases in between. In nucleotides, the CDR3 is TGCGCCAGCAGCCAAGAGGCGTCAGGGGTCTACAATGAGCAGTTCTTC. This translates into CASSQEASGVYNEQFF.

CDR3 nucleotides: TGCAGTGCTCCTAAGGGTGTCCAAGAGACCCAGTACTTC. Translating gives CSAPKGVQETQYF. The rearrangement uses TRBV20-1 and TRBJ2-5; D gene unclear. The CDR3 extends over 13 amino acids. The germline V and J ends were trimmed by 5 bases and 1 base, with 11 bases remaining between them. The germline V gene has CDR1 DFQATT and CDR2 SNEGSKA (reference sequence).

The chain combines TRBV4-1 with TRBJ2-7; 9 bases match TRBD2. V was pared by 1 base and J by 0 bases, with 10 bases of the junction left unmatched. From germline, CDR1 is MGHRA and CDR2 YSYEKL. The CDR3 spans 18 residues. The CDR3 DNA is TGCGCCAGCAGCCAAGCGGTAGCGGGAGAGGCCGGCTCCTACGAGCAGTACTTC. The encoded protein is CASSQAVAGEAGSYEQYF.

This clonotype has only a few counts. The chain uses TRBV4-1 and TRBJ1-5; a possible D gene is TRBD1 (6 bases). CDR1 and CDR2 from the germline V gene are MGHRA and YSYEKL. Trimming stripped 4 bases from V and 0 bases from J, with 19 bases between. This CDR3 is 18 amino acids long. The CDR3 DNA reads as TGCGCCAGCAGCCTGCGACAGGACCTCCAAGGTAGCAATCAGCCCCAGCATTTT. It translates to CASSLRQDLQGSNQPQHF.

The rearrangement uses TRBV28 and TRBJ2-5, with 10 bases that match TRBD1. The J call is in doubt because the DNA end fits TRBJ2-7 better. The CDR3 contains 15 residues. Germline-derived CDR1 and CDR2 are MDHEN and SYDVKM. The CDR3 loop reads CASSFRDRGRNEQYF. CDR3 in DNA: TGTGCCAGCAGTTTCCGAGACAGGGGGCGCAACGAGCAGTACTTC.

This clonotype was seen only a few times. This sequence joins TRBV20-1 and TRBJ2-5; 10 bases are a match to TRBD2. The end of the DNA fits TRBJ2-1 better, so the J call may be wrong. The CDR3 is 15 amino acids. CDR1 and CDR2 (germline): DFQATT, SNEGSKA (reference sequence). The CDR3 protein is CSARLAGAMSNEQFF. The CDR3 region has the DNA TGCAGTGCTCGTCTAGCGGGGGCCATGAGCAATGAGCAGTTCTTC.

The chain uses TRBV20-1 and TRBJ1-1, with a weak D call TRBD1 (6 bases). The ends were cut back, 7 bases at V and 6 bases at J, with 15 bases in the middle. The CDR3 length is 12 residues. Germline CDR1 and CDR2: DFQATT and SNEGSKA (reference sequence). The DNA of the CDR3 is TGCAGTGTGAGGGGGTTGAGGGCTGAAGCTTTCTTT. Translated: CSVRGLRAEAFF.